This T cell receptor (beta chain) was found in a study of response to subunit inactivated influenza vaccine. V trimming: 2 bases; J trimming: 5 bases; junction bases outside the gene matches: 3. CDR1 SGHRS and CDR2 YFSETQ come from the germline V gene. The CDR3 consists of 13 residues. TCRdb used MiXCR to reprocess the RT-PCR reads, holding one entry per CDR3 protein. The table lists approximately 520,000 distinct CDR3 sequences, about 25% of them singletons. The sample was CD4+ T cells sorted from PBMCs, taken approximately 5 days after vaccination. This clonotype was obtained from a man aged 45 to 65 who received an inactivated influenza vaccine. The V and J genes are TRBV5-1 and TRBJ2-7; TRBD1 aligns across 8 bases. The CDR3 sequence: CASSFQQGDEQYF. CDR3 coding DNA: TGCGCCAGCAGCTTCCAACAGGGGGACGAGCAGTACTTC.